The 5 T cell receptor beta chains below come from one sample, sequenced in a study of T cells in Graves' hyperthyroidism and ophthalmopathy. Template material for amplifying TCR beta CDR3 regions consisted of RNA transcripts. The HTBI primer set drove a first-round RT-PCR of the TCR CDR3. In TCRdb, the multiplex PCR reads were re-called with MiXCR into one record per CDR3 protein. The table lists about 740,000 distinct CDR3 sequences, 13% to 15% of them singletons. Sequencing input: blood. The receptors stem from a woman under 30 with Graves' hyperthyroidism.

Many counts were recorded for this clonotype. The V call is TRBV18, the J call TRBJ2-7; tentatively, D is TRBD1 or TRBD2 (5 bases each). Germline CDR1 and CDR2: KGHSH and LQKENI. This CDR3 comprises 13 residues. The V and J ends lost 3 bases and 3 bases respectively, with 9 bases between them. The CDR3 region is CASSPGPYYEQYF. Here the CDR3 DNA reads TGTGCCAGCTCACCGGGACCCTACTACGAGCAGTACTTC.

This clonotype was seen a handful of times. The rearrangement uses TRBV11-2 and TRBJ1-5, with D perhaps TRBD1 (6 bases). CDR1 and CDR2 from the germline V gene are SGHAT and FQNNGV. Trimming removed 5 bases at V and 3 bases at J, with 11 bases between. This CDR3 comprises 14 residues. Here the CDR3 reads CASSPGTTNQPQHF. In DNA, the CDR3 is TGTGCCAGCAGCCCCGGGACAACCAATCAGCCCCAGCATTTT.

This clonotype was detected many times. This sequence joins TRBV7-2 and TRBJ2-7; the match to TRBD2 covers 7 bases. V trimming: 0 bases; J trimming: 3 bases; junction bases outside the gene matches: 5. This CDR3 is 15 amino acids long. Germline CDR1 and CDR2: SGHTA and FQGNSA. The CDR3, as DNA: TGTGCCAGCAGCTTAGCTAGCGGGTATAGCTACGAGCAGTACTTC. This sequence encodes CASSLASGYSYEQYF.

This clonotype was counted at least ten times. The chain couples TRBV29-1 to TRBJ2-5; the match to TRBD1 covers 11 bases. The CDR3 is 12 residues long. Germline values: CDR1 SQVTM, CDR2 ANQGSEA. With 6 bases clipped from V and 5 bases from J, the junction kept 2 bases outside the gene matches. DNA of the CDR3: TGCAGCGTGGACAGGGGGCAGGAGACCCAGTACTTC. Protein product: CSVDRGQETQYF.

The chain joins TRBV6-2 or TRBV6-3 to TRBJ1-1; D may be TRBD1 (5 bases). The V gene lost 4 bases and the J gene lost 4 bases, with 16 bases spanning the gap. In germline, CDR1 is MNHEY, CDR2 SVGEGT. This CDR3 is 15 amino acids long. In DNA form, the CDR3 reads TGTGCCAGCAGTTCTCCGGGGCCGGTGGGCACTGAAGCTTTCTTT. Protein product: CASSSPGPVGTEAFF.